This TCR beta chain originates from a study of monozygotic twins with cystic fibrosis. Looking at the study overall: Approximately 3 micrograms of fragmented DNA underwent about 14 PCR cycles for library preparation.

The CDR3 contains 18 residues. V lost 5 bases and J lost 2; bases outside the gene matches: 12. Germline V lookup: CDR1 MNHEY, CDR2 SMNVEV (reference sequence). Study-level findings and limits: Monozygotic CF twins shared more identical nucleotide clonotypes than unrelated patients. The repertoire was suggested to be naive-dominated, clonality median roughly 0.0089.

About this clone itself: Antigen: not known.

Data came from immunoSEQ multiplex PCR; TCRdb stores just in-frame clones and leaves some out. Among some 26,000 clones listed, around 90% were seen once. What was sequenced was blood. This chain uses TRBV27 with TRBJ2-7, with 13 bases that match TRBD2. This receptor was taken from a girl aged 2-10 years with cystic fibrosis. The CDR3 nucleotides are TGTGCCAGCAGTCTAAAGGGGACTAGCGGGGCCCAGACCTACGAGCAGTACTTC. Translating gives CASSLKGTSGAQTYEQYF.